This TCR beta chain was identified during a study of cytomegalovirus exposure and HLA in healthy donors. Regarding the study as a whole: Rarity marked most TCR sequences, yet some public TCRs occurred in many donors.

About this clone: The antigen is not known.

The PCR ran on 60 Vbeta and 13 Jbeta primers. TCRdb's table, derived via immunoSEQ multiplex PCR, lists solely in-frame clones and lacks some. The listing contains about 190,000 clones. V was pared by 5 bases and J by 5 bases, with 12 bases between. The germline V gene has CDR1 SGHAT and CDR2 FQNNGV. The CDR3 contains 13 residues. Specimen: PBMCs. This chain connects TRBV11-2 to TRBJ2-5; D is unclear. This TCR was sampled from a woman in her 30s in good health and CMV-seropositive. The CDR3 reads CASSPSVLETQYF. CDR3 nucleotides: TGTGCCAGCAGCCCCTCAGTCTTGGAGACCCAGTACTTC.